The clone carrying this TCR beta chain has just one count. Its specificity is not known. Sampled while nominally healthy, donors likely had unrecorded immune exposures. This record belongs to a study of cytomegalovirus exposure and HLA in healthy donors. Overall study context: Among the roughly 400 genotyped donors, 70% to 85% were placed in the Caucasian-associated ancestry cluster. Study results and limitations: Presence/absence analyses assumed roughly uniform sequencing depth across donors, which may not hold.

The junction had 4 bases not matched to a gene; V was cut back by 5 bases and J by 4 bases. CDR1 ENHRY and CDR2 SYGVKD come from the germline V gene. The CDR3 sequence is 13 residues long. The PCR employed 60 Vbeta primers together with 13 Jbeta primers. Original processing methods: A follow-up analysis tallied tens of millions of unique TCR beta chains, some 11 million shared. Data came from immunoSEQ multiplex PCR; TCRdb stores just in-frame clones and leaves some out. D and trimming come from the DNA, and the V and J calls and clone size come from that table. Among approximately 160,000 clones listed, 82% were seen once.

The receptor comes from a male donor in good health and CMV-seronegative. The chain recombines TRBV10-3 with TRBJ1-2; 7 bases map to TRBD1. The material sequenced was PBMCs. The CDR3 reads CAISIGTVYGYTF. Written as DNA, the CDR3 is TGTGCCATCAGTATAGGGACAGTCTATGGCTACACCTTC.